This TCR beta chain was captured by sequencing in a study of glioma-infiltrating T cells. This clonotype was seen many times. As yet, its antigen is unknown. Amplification of TCR alpha and beta CDR3 regions from RNA used iRepertoire nested multiplex PCR. TCRdb recomputed calls from the multiplex PCR reads with MiXCR, one row per CDR3 protein. Among approximately 100,000 distinct CDR3 sequences, less than 30% were seen once, and the ten largest hold 30% to 35%. Study findings and constraints: Gliomas, especially low-grade, showed above-expected tissue-blood divergence; non-neoplastic patients showed below.

V shed 5 bases and J 0 bases; nucleotides not matched to a gene: 5. CDR1 is SGHNT, CDR2 YENEEA, per germline. This CDR3 has 15 residues. The sequence was collected from a human donor with low-grade glioma or glioblastoma, undergoing nonglioma brain surgery, or in good health (not recorded which). Sequenced material: glioma tissue, nonneoplastic brain tissue, or PBMCs (not recorded which). The rearrangement joins TRBV11-3 to TRBJ2-3; 7 bases are shared with TRBD1. The CDR3 nucleotides read TGTGCCAGCAGCGAACAGGGGTATAGCACAGATACGCAGTATTTT. Its protein is CASSEQGYSTDTQYF. Full variable domain (outside the CDR3, taken from reference TRBV11-3 and TRBJ2-3): EAGVVQSPRYKIIEKKQPVAFWCNPISGHNTLYWYLQNLGQGPELLIRYENEEAVDDSQLPKDRFSAERLKGVDSTLKIQPAELGDSAVYLCASSEQGYSTDTQYFGPGTRLTVL.